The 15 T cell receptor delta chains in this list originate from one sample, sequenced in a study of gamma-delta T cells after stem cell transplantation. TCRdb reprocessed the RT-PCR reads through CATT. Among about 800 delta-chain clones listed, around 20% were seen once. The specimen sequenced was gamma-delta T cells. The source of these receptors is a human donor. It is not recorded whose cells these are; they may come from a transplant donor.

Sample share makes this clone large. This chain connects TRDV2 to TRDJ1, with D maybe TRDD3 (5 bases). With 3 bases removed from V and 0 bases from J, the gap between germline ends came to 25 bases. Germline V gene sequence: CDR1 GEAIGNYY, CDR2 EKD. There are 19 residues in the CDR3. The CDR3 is CACDQVRATYTGYTDKLIF. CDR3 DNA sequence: TGTGCCTGTGACCAAGTTCGAGCGACGTATACGGGTTACACCGATAAACTCATCTTT.

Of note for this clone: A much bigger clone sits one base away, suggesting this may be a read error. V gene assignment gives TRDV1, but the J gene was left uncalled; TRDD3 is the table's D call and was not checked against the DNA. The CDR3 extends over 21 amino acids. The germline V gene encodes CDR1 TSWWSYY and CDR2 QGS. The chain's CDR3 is CALGEASFLLTYWGPPGKFIF. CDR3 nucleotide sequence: TGTGCTCTTGGGGAAGCCTCCTTCCTGCTGACTTACTGGGGCCCTCCGGGTAAATTCATCTTT.

CDR3 protein: CALGESKGLGIRFGLTDKLIF. In nucleotides, the CDR3 is TGTGCTCTTGGGGAGTCGAAGGGGCTGGGGATTCGGTTTGGCCTCACCGATAAACTCATCTTT. The genes are TRDV1 and TRDJ1; a weak D match, TRDD3 (6 bases). Germline CDR1 TSWWSYY, CDR2 QGS. Trimming cost V 3 bases and J 1 base, with 30 bases left between them. The CDR3 is made up of 21 amino acids.

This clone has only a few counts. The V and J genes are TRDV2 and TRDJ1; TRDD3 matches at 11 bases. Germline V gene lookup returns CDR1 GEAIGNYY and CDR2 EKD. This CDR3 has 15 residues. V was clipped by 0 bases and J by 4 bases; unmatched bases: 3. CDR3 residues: CACDTLGDTNDKLIF. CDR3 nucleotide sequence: TGTGCCTGTGACACCCTGGGGGATACAAACGATAAACTCATCTTT.

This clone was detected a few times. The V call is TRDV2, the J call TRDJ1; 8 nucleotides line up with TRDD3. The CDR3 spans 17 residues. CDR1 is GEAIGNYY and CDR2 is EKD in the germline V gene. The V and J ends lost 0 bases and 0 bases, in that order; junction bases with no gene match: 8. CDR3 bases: TGTGCCTGTGACACCGTAGGGATACGGGAGTACACCGATAAACTCATCTTT. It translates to CACDTVGIREYTDKLIF.

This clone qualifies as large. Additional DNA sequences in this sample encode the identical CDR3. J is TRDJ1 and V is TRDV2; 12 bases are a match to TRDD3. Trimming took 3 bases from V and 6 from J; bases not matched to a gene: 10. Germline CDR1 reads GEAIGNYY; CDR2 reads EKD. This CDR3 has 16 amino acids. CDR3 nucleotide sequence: TGTGCCTGTGACCCAATACTGGGGGATACCCCGAATAAACTCATCTTT. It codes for CACDPILGDTPNKLIF.

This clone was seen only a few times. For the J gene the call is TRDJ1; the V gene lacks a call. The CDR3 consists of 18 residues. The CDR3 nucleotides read TGTGCCTGTGACAGCATCTCTTCGTACCTCACCCCCGCCGATAAACTCATCTTT. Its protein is CACDSISSYLTPADKLIF.

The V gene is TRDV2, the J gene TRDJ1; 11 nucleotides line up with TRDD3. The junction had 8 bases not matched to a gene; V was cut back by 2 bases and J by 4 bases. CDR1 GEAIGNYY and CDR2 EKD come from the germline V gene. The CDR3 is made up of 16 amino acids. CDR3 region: CACDMMMGDTRDKLIF. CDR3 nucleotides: TGTGCCTGTGACATGATGATGGGGGATACGCGCGATAAACTCATCTTT.

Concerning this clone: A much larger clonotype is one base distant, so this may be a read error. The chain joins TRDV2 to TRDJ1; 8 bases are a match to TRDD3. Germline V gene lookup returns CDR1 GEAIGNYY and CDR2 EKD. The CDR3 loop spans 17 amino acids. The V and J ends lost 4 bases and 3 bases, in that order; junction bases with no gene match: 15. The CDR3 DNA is TGTGCCTGTGATCCCCTACTGGGGGGCCCGAGCGCCGATAAACTCATCTTT. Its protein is CACDPLLGGPSADKLIF.

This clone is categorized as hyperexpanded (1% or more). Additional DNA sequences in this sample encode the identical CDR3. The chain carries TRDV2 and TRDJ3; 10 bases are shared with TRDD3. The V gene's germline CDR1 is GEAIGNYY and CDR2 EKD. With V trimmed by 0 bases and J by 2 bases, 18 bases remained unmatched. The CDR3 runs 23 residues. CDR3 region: CACDTGFLGDTGKPTWDTRQMFF. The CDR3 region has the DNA TGTGCCTGTGACACCGGGTTTTTGGGGGATACTGGTAAGCCGACCTGGGACACCCGACAGATGTTTTTC.

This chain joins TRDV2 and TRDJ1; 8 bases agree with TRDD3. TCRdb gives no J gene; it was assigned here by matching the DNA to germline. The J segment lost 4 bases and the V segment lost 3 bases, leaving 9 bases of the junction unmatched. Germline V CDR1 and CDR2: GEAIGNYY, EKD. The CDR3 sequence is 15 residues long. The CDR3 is CACDVLGAQFDKLIF. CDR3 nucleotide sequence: TGTGCCTGTGACGTACTGGGGGCTCAATTCGATAAACTCATCTTT.

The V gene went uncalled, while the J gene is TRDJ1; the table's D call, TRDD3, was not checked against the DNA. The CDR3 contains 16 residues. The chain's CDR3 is CACNSLGATPADKLIF. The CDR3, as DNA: TGTGCCTGTAACTCTCTGGGGGCTACGCCCGCCGATAAACTCATCTTT.

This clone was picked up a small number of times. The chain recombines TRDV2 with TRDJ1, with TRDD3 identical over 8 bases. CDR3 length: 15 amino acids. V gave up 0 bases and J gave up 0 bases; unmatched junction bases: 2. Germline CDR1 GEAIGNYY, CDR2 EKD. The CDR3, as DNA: TGTGCCTGTGACACCTGGGGGATTAACACCGATAAACTCATCTTT. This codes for CACDTWGINTDKLIF.

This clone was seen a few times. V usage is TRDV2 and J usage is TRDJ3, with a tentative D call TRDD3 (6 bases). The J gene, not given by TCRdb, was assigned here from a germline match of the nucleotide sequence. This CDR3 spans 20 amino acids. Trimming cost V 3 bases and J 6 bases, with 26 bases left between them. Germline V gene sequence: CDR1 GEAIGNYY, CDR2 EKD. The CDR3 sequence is CACDRTPLSGALMDTRQMFF. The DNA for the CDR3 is TGTGCCTGTGACCGGACCCCTCTTTCTGGGGCACTGATGGACACCCGACAGATGTTTTTC.

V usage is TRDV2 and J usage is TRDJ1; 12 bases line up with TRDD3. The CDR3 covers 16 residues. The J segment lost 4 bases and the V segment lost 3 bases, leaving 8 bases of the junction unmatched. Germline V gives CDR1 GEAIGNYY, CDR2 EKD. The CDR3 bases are TGTGCCTGTGACTCGCTACTGGGGGATACCCTCGATAAACTCATCTTT. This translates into CACDSLLGDTLDKLIF.